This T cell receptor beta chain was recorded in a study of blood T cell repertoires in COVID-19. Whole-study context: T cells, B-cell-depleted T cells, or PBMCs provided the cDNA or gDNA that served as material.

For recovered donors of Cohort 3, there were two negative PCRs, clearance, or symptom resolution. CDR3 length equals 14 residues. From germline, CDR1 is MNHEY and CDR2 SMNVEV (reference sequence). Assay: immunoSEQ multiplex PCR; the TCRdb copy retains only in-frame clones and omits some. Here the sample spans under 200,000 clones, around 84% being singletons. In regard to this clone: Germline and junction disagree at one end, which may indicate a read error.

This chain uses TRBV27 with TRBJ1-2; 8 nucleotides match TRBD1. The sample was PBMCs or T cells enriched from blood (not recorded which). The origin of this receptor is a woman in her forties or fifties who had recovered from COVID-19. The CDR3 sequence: CASSFTGTGYAYTF. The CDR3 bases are TGTGCCAGCAGTTTTACCGGGACAGGCTATGCCTACACCTTC.